This T cell receptor (beta chain) was documented in a study of T cell responses to AZD1222 COVID-19 vaccine. From germline, CDR1 is SNHLY and CDR2 FYNNEI. This CDR3 spans 16 amino acids. The germline V and J ends were trimmed by 3 bases and 5 bases, with 19 bases remaining between them. Sequencing was performed with immunoSEQ multiplex PCR; in TCRdb, only in-frame clones are kept and a portion is missing. The table shows about 130,000 clones, with over 75% occurring only once. This clone was observed once. Material: peripheral blood, obtained on day 0 of AZD1222 vaccination. The sequence was collected from an adult in good health. V gene TRBV2 combines with J gene TRBJ1-2, with D maybe TRBD1 (5 bases). The DNA of the CDR3 is TGTGCCAGCAGTGACACTTTACCGGGACCACAATATGGCTACACCTTC. As protein: CASSDTLPGPQYGYTF.